The 30 T cell receptor beta chains below come from one sample, sequenced in a study of shared clonotypes between healthy human individuals. The method was immunoSEQ multiplex PCR; TCRdb's version includes in-frame clones alone and lacks a portion of them. Of a few million clones in the sample, around nine tenths are singletons; the top ten hold under 0.15%. Input material: naive CD4+ T cells sorted from blood. The subset is: CD45RA+ positively selected. The receptors come from a man aged 18 to 30 in good health.

This rearrangement joins TRBV5-6 to TRBJ2-7; 9 bases match TRBD2. CDR1 is SGHDT, CDR2 YYEEEE, per germline. V lost 0 bases and J lost 2; bases outside the gene matches: 6. The CDR3 length is 16 residues. The CDR3 loop reads CASSLVWTSAAYEQYF. CDR3 bases: TGTGCCAGCAGCTTGGTTTGGACTAGCGCTGCCTACGAGCAGTACTTC.

The chain links TRBV5-1 to TRBJ2-3; no reliable D call. CDR1 and CDR2 from the germline V gene are SGHRS and YFSETQ. The CDR3 runs to 15 residues. Trimming cost V 4 bases and J 2 bases, with 14 bases left between them. CDR3 bases: TGCGCCAGCAGCCCCCGGATCCCCTCCACAGATACGCAGTATTTT. Encoded protein: CASSPRIPSTDTQYF. Variable domain in full (rest from reference TRBV5-1 and TRBJ2-3): KAGVTQTPRYLIKTRGQQVTLSCSPISGHRSVSWYQQTPGQGLQFLFEYFSETQRNKGNFPGRFSGRQFSNSRSEMNVSTLELGDSALYLCASSPRIPSTDTQYFGPGTRLTVL.

The chain is built from TRBV27 and TRBJ1-2, with TRBD1 matching over 9 bases. CDR1 is MNHEY, CDR2 SMNVEV, per germline (reference sequence). The CDR3 extends over 13 amino acids. V gave up 8 bases and J gave up 4 bases; unmatched junction bases: 5. CDR3 nucleotides: TGTGCCAGCTCACGGGGACAGGGCTATGGCTACACCTTC. Amino acid sequence: CASSRGQGYGYTF.

The V gene is TRBV7-3, the J gene TRBJ2-5; 9 nucleotides line up with TRBD1. This CDR3 has 14 residues. Germline assignment: CDR1 SGHTA and CDR2 FQGTGA. V trimming: 4 bases; J trimming: 2 bases; junction bases outside the gene matches: 2. CDR3 sequence: CASSWDRDQETQYF. CDR3 nucleotides: TGTGCCAGCAGCTGGGACAGGGATCAAGAGACCCAGTACTTC.

This clone has just one count. The chain uses TRBV2 and TRBJ2-2; perhaps D is TRBD1 or TRBD2 (5 bases each). This CDR3 is 15 amino acids long. The germline CDR1 and CDR2 sequences are SNHLY and FYNNEI. Trimming stripped 3 bases from V and 4 bases from J, with 12 bases between. The CDR3 is CASSEVQGATGELFF. The CDR3 DNA follows: TGTGCCAGCAGTGAGGTCCAGGGAGCCACCGGGGAGCTGTTTTTT. Filled out from reference TRBV2 and TRBJ2-2, the complete variable domain reads EPEVTQTPSHQVTQMGQEVILRCVPISNHLYFYWYRQILGQKVEFLVSFYNNEISEKSEIFDDQFSVERPDGSNFTLKIRSTKLEDSAMYFCASSEVQGATGELFFGEGSRLTVL.

The chain has TRBV6-5 and TRBJ1-2, with TRBD1 identical over 8 bases. Germline V lookup: CDR1 MNHEY, CDR2 SVGAGI. CDR3 size: 14 residues. The junction had 7 bases not matched to a gene; V was cut back by 6 bases and J by 4 bases. CDR3 sequence reads: CASSRGQGPYGYTF. CDR3 DNA sequence: TGTGCCAGCAGCCGCGGACAGGGACCCTATGGCTACACCTTC.

The rearrangement links TRBV19 to TRBJ1-1; TRBD1 agrees at 9 bases. The length of the CDR3 is 16 residues. The germline CDR1 and CDR2 sequences are LNHDA and SQIVND (reference sequence). Trimming cost V 6 bases and J 0 bases; bases outside gene matches: 8. CDR3 DNA sequence: TGTGCCAGTAGCTTGAGGACAGGGGACCTGAACACTGAAGCTTTCTTT. This translates into CASSLRTGDLNTEAFF.

The gene calls are TRBV7-4 and TRBJ1-5; D possibly corresponds to TRBD1 (6 bases). The germline gives CDR1 SGHVT, CDR2 SQSDAQ. The length of the CDR3 is 16 residues. V was pared by 3 bases and J by 4 bases, with 16 bases between. CDR3 nucleotides: TGTGCCAGCAGCTTCCGACAGGCGGCCTTTAATCAGCCCCAGCATTTT. Translation gives CASSFRQAAFNQPQHF.

The chain employs TRBV5-1 and TRBJ1-6; TRBD1 might be the D (6 bases). In germline, CDR1 is SGHRS, CDR2 YFSETQ. The ends were cut back, 9 bases at V and 7 bases at J, with 17 bases in the middle. This CDR3 is built from 14 residues. The CDR3 region has the DNA TGCGCCAAGGGGGGGAAGAGGTGGAATTCACCCCTCCACTTT. Protein product: CAKGGKRWNSPLHF.

The chain recombines TRBV5-1 with TRBJ2-7; weak D call: TRBD1 (5 bases). Trimming pared 0 bases from V and 5 bases from J, leaving 12 bases between. The CDR3 spans 14 residues. The germline V gene encodes CDR1 SGHRS and CDR2 YFSETQ. This chain's CDR3 is CASSLVAGLDEQYF. CDR3 DNA: TGCGCCAGCAGCTTGGTTGCAGGGCTGGACGAGCAGTACTTC.

This clone was recorded a few times. The chain links TRBV10-1 to TRBJ2-2; 8 bases agree with TRBD2. CDR1 and CDR2 from the germline V gene are WNHNN and SYGVQD (reference sequence). V lost 3 bases, J lost 8 bases, and 5 bases stayed unmatched. This CDR3 is built from 14 residues. CDR3: CASSESGRAGELFF. The CDR3 DNA sequence: TGCGCCAGCAGTGAATCCGGGAGGGCTGGGGAGCTGTTTTTT.

This chain connects TRBV28 to TRBJ1-5, with D perhaps TRBD1 (6 bases). V lost 4 bases to trimming and J lost 7 bases, with 11 bases between them. CDR1 MDHEN and CDR2 SYDVKM come from the germline V gene. This CDR3 spans 13 amino acids. The CDR3 reads CASSSTGTQPQHF. In DNA form, the CDR3 reads TGTGCCAGCAGTTCAACAGGGACGCAGCCCCAGCATTTT.

V gene TRBV30 combines with J gene TRBJ2-5, with 11 bases that match TRBD1. The end of the DNA is better explained by TRBJ2-7, so the J call may be wrong. This CDR3 spans 14 amino acids. Germline V gene lookup returns CDR1 GTSNPN and CDR2 SVGIG (reference sequence). CDR3 region: CACTRDRGFNEQYF. The DNA for the CDR3 is TGTGCCTGCACCCGGGACAGGGGGTTCAACGAGCAGTACTTC.

The chain employs TRBV6-1 and TRBJ2-1; 7 nucleotides agree with TRBD2. The CDR3 spans 15 residues. Germline CDR1 is MNHNS and CDR2 is SASEGT. V gave up 7 bases and J gave up 3 bases; unmatched junction bases: 9. The CDR3 protein is CASMPGGGNYNEQFF. The CDR3 nucleotides read TGTGCCAGCATGCCGGGGGGAGGGAACTACAATGAGCAGTTCTTC.

The chain is built from TRBV4-1 and TRBJ1-4, with 7 bases identical to TRBD1. The J segment lost 0 bases and the V segment lost 1 base, leaving 11 bases of the junction unmatched. Germline lookup yields CDR1 MGHRA and CDR2 YSYEKL. The CDR3 contains 19 residues. The CDR3 DNA follows: TGCGCCAGCAGCCAAGCACCCGGGACAGATCTTGCAACTAATGAAAAACTGTTTTTT. It translates to CASSQAPGTDLATNEKLFF.

The chain is built from TRBV9 and TRBJ1-4; TRBD1 might be the D (6 bases). This CDR3 contains 15 residues. Germline CDR1 SGDLS, CDR2 YYNGEE. V shed 1 base and J shed 7 bases, with 14 bases lying between them. CDR3 nucleotides: TGTGCCAGCAGCGTATATGAGGGGGTGGGTGAAAAACTGTTTTTT. It specifies CASSVYEGVGEKLFF.

The chain uses TRBV28 and TRBJ1-5, with a tentative D call TRBD1 (6 bases). The germline V gene has CDR1 MDHEN and CDR2 SYDVKM. The CDR3 totals 15 residues. Trimming cost V 7 bases and J 9 bases, with 22 bases left between them. The CDR3 sequence is CASTSQQDSQGPQHF. Here the CDR3 DNA reads TGTGCCAGCACTTCACAGCAGGACAGTCAAGGGCCCCAGCATTTT.

The rearrangement links TRBV18 to TRBJ2-7; 9 bases map to TRBD1. Germline assignment: CDR1 KGHSH and CDR2 LQKENI. Unmatched junction bases numbered 2, after V lost 5 bases and J lost 6 bases. This CDR3 spans 12 amino acids. The CDR3 DNA sequence: TGTGCCAGCTCAACAGGGGGCGCCGAGCAGTACTTC. It specifies CASSTGGAEQYF.

This rearrangement joins TRBV7-9 to TRBJ1-2; 11 positions match TRBD1. Germline values: CDR1 SEHNR, CDR2 FQNEAQ (reference sequence). The CDR3 covers 15 residues. The V gene end was trimmed by 2 bases and the J gene end by 6 bases; junction bases not matched to a gene: 5. CDR3 residues: CASSLSGQGAHGYTF. CDR3 nucleotide sequence: TGTGCCAGCAGCTTAAGTGGACAGGGGGCCCATGGCTACACCTTC.

The table lists this clone with a few counts. The V and J genes are TRBV4-1 and TRBJ1-2; D ambiguous. The CDR3 is made up of 14 amino acids. Trimming shortened V by 0 bases and J by 8 bases, and 13 bases separated the two germline ends. Germline CDR1 reads MGHRA; CDR2 reads YSYEKL. The CDR3 sequence: CASSQDEGTRGYTF. CDR3 nucleotides: TGCGCCAGCAGCCAAGATGAGGGAACACGCGGCTACACCTTC.

The V and J genes are TRBV18 and TRBJ1-1, with D uncertain. The CDR3 is 13 amino acids. Trimming cost V 3 bases and J 0 bases, with 5 bases left between them. In germline, CDR1 is KGHSH, CDR2 LQKENI. The CDR3 DNA is TGTGCCAGCTCACCTAAACTGAACACTGAAGCTTTCTTT. It encodes CASSPKLNTEAFF.

The V gene is TRBV4-3, the J gene TRBJ1-5; TRBD1 aligns across 7 bases. The CDR3 is 18 residues long. Germline V CDR1 and CDR2: LGHNA, YSLEER. Trimming cost V 2 bases and J 2 bases; bases outside gene matches: 12. For the CDR3, the DNA is TGCGCCAGCAGCCAAAGTTGGGGAGGGGGCTCGGGCAATCAGCCCCAGCATTTT. The encoded protein is CASSQSWGGGSGNQPQHF.

The chain combines TRBV30 with TRBJ2-7; D ambiguous. The germline CDR1 and CDR2 sequences are GTSNPN and SVGIG (reference sequence). CDR3 length: 11 residues. The ends were cut back, 7 bases at V and 5 bases at J, with 12 bases in the middle. CDR3 sequence reads: CASAVIDEQYF. The CDR3 DNA reads TGTGCCTCTGCCGTAATCGACGAGCAGTACTTC.

The V call is TRBV6-6, the J call TRBJ1-4; D gene unclear. Germline V gene sequence: CDR1 MNHNY, CDR2 SVGAGI (reference sequence). This CDR3 contains 15 residues. V lost 2 bases and J 2 bases, leaving 9 bases between the germline ends. CDR3 protein: CASSYGGITNEKLFF. CDR3 DNA: TGTGCCAGCAGTTACGGAGGAATCACTAATGAAAAACTGTTTTTT.

This chain uses TRBV13 with TRBJ2-7, with TRBD1 identical over 7 bases. The CDR3 extends over 15 amino acids. The germline V gene has CDR1 PRHDT and CDR2 FYEKMQ (reference sequence). The trim removed 6 bases at V and 3 bases at J, leaving 11 bases unmatched. Here the CDR3 reads CASSLNRGPFYEQYF. CDR3 in DNA: TGTGCCAGCAGTCTAAACAGGGGCCCCTTCTACGAGCAGTACTTC. The whole variable domain, filled in from reference TRBV13 and TRBJ2-7, reads AAGVIQSPRHLIKEKRETATLKCYPIPRHDTVYWYQQGPGQDPQFLISFYEKMQSDKGSIPDRFSAQQFSDYHSELNMSSLELGDSALYFCASSLNRGPFYEQYFGPGTRLTVT.

The sample holds one count of this clone. The V gene is TRBV18, the J gene TRBJ2-1, with 9 nucleotides matching TRBD1. CDR3 size: 16 residues. CDR1 and CDR2 (germline): KGHSH, LQKENI. Losses at the gene ends were 1 base for V and 9 bases for J; bases not matched to a gene: 10. The CDR3 DNA sequence: TGTGCCAGCTCACCACGCACCTTGGGACAGGGATTTGAGCAGTTCTTC. Protein product: CASSPRTLGQGFEQFF.

In the case of this clone: Other DNA sequences in the same sample also yield this CDR3. The chain links TRBV7-9 to TRBJ2-3, with D unclear. CDR3 length: 14 residues. Looked up from germline, CDR1 is SEHNR and CDR2 is FQNEAQ (reference sequence). The V and J ends lost 1 base and 0 bases respectively, with 5 bases between them. The CDR3 protein is CASSLGRSTDTQYF. CDR3 DNA: TGTGCCAGCAGCTTAGGGCGTAGCACAGATACGCAGTATTTT.

The genes are TRBV7-2 and TRBJ1-2, with D uncertain. CDR1 and CDR2 (germline): SGHTA, FQGNSA. Trimming cost V 1 base and J 5 bases, with 8 bases left between them. This CDR3 is built from 13 residues. The CDR3 is CASSLEKIYGYTF. CDR3 bases: TGTGCCAGCAGCTTAGAGAAGATTTATGGCTACACCTTC.

This sequence joins TRBV7-2 and TRBJ2-5; the match to TRBD2 covers 7 bases. Looked up from germline, CDR1 is SGHTA and CDR2 is FQGNSA. V shed 5 bases and J 4 bases; nucleotides not matched to a gene: 4. This CDR3 spans 13 amino acids. The CDR3 coding sequence is TGTGCCAGCAGCGCTAGCGGCGGAGAGACCCAGTACTTC. The encoded protein is CASSASGGETQYF.

The CDR3: CAWSETGTRQPQHF. The CDR3 coding sequence is TGTGCCTGGAGTGAAACAGGGACAAGGCAGCCCCAGCATTTT. The chain is built from TRBV30 and TRBJ1-5, with D tentatively TRBD1 (6 bases). This CDR3 spans 14 amino acids. Trimming shortened V by 1 base and J by 7 bases, and 14 bases separated the two germline ends. Looked up from germline, CDR1 is GTSNPN and CDR2 is SVGIG (reference sequence).